These 18 T cell receptor beta chains share one sample of origin, sequenced in a study of blood T cell repertoires in COVID-19. This table comes from immunoSEQ multiplex PCR, and its TCRdb copy is limited to in-frame clones, with some not included. Of 90,000 to 120,000 clones listed, about three quarters were seen once; the top ten hold 4% to 5.5%. Sample: peripheral blood. These receptors came from a man between 65 and 85 years old with acute or convalescent COVID-19.

The chain recombines TRBV5-6 with TRBJ1-4; D gene uncertain. Germline assignment: CDR1 SGHDT and CDR2 YYEEEE. The CDR3 runs to 14 residues. V gave up 4 bases and J gave up 2 bases, with 9 bases separating them. CDR3 nucleotide sequence: TGTGCCAGCAGCGAGTTCGTGACTAATGAAAAACTGTTTTTT. Its translation is CASSEFVTNEKLFF.

This clone has just a few counts. J is TRBJ2-3 and V is TRBV5-6, with 7 bases fitting TRBD1. The J segment lost 6 bases and the V segment lost 1 base, leaving 8 bases of the junction unmatched. This CDR3 is built from 15 residues. Germline CDR1 is SGHDT and CDR2 is YYEEEE. CDR3 protein: CASSLKTGWEDTQYF. The CDR3 DNA reads as TGTGCCAGCAGCTTGAAGACAGGGTGGGAGGATACGCAGTATTTT.

The chain uses TRBV2 and TRBJ2-7, with 9 positions matching TRBD1. The V gene end was trimmed by 6 bases and the J gene end by 6 bases; junction bases not matched to a gene: 3. The CDR3 contains 12 residues. Germline lookup yields CDR1 SNHLY and CDR2 FYNNEI. CDR3 DNA sequence: TGTGCCAGCAGCGGGACAGGGCCCGAGCAGTACTTC. It codes for CASSGTGPEQYF.

V usage is TRBV10-3 and J usage is TRBJ2-2; 10 bases match TRBD2. CDR1 is ENHRY and CDR2 is SYGVKD in the germline V gene. The length of the CDR3 is 16 residues. J was trimmed by 4 bases and V by 6 bases; bases with no gene match: 8. In DNA, the CDR3 is TGTGCCATCAGGGAGACCGGGACTAGCGTCACCGGGGAGCTGTTTTTT. As protein: CAIRETGTSVTGELFF.

The chain employs TRBV19 and TRBJ1-5, with 11 bases lining up with TRBD1. Trimming cost V 5 bases and J 2 bases; bases outside gene matches: 8. Germline V CDR1 and CDR2: LNHDA, SQIVND (reference sequence). The CDR3 totals 17 residues. CDR3 in DNA: TGTGCCAGTAGTCTGGACAGGGGGCTTGCGGGCAATCAGCCCCAGCATTTT. Translated: CASSLDRGLAGNQPQHF.

The genes are TRBV18 and TRBJ2-3, with 8 bases aligning to TRBD2. In germline, CDR1 is KGHSH, CDR2 LQKENI. The CDR3 sequence is 15 residues long. After removal of 2 bases from V and 4 bases from J, the junction contained 5 bases not matched to a gene. CDR3 sequence: CASSPLAGKADTQYF. CDR3 sequence (DNA): TGTGCCAGCTCACCATTAGCGGGGAAGGCAGATACGCAGTATTTT.

The chain employs TRBV5-4 and TRBJ2-7; 9 bases line up with TRBD1. V trimming: 2 bases; J trimming: 2 bases; junction bases outside the gene matches: 11. Looked up from germline, CDR1 is SGHNT and CDR2 is YYREEE (reference sequence). The CDR3 sequence is 17 residues long. The CDR3 bases are TGTGCCAGCAGCTTAGCTGGGACAGGGATTCGGACCTACGAGCAGTACTTC. Translation: CASSLAGTGIRTYEQYF.

The chain carries TRBV6-1 and TRBJ2-7; tentatively, D is TRBD1 (5 bases). The V end lost 2 bases, the J end lost 5 bases, and 22 bases lay between the germline ends. The CDR3 spans 17 residues. In germline, CDR1 is MNHNS, CDR2 SASEGT. The CDR3 loop is CASSEPNHSTVRDEQYF. In nucleotides, the CDR3 is TGTGCCAGCAGTGAACCCAACCATTCGACAGTCAGGGACGAGCAGTACTTC.

The chain links TRBV5-6 to TRBJ1-1; D unclear. V lost 0 bases to trimming and J lost 4 bases, with 13 bases between them. The CDR3 length is 15 residues. In germline, CDR1 is SGHDT, CDR2 YYEEEE. The CDR3 sequence is CASSLDGPTVTEAFF. CDR3 coding DNA: TGTGCCAGCAGCTTGGATGGTCCCACTGTCACTGAAGCTTTCTTT.

J is TRBJ1-1 and V is TRBV5-4; a weak D match, TRBD1 (6 bases). Trimming pared 0 bases from V and 0 bases from J, leaving 12 bases between. This CDR3 is 16 amino acids long. Germline CDR1 and CDR2: SGHNT and YYREEE (reference sequence). The CDR3 region is CASSLARGMVNTEAFF. CDR3 sequence (DNA): TGTGCCAGCAGCTTGGCCAGGGGAATGGTGAACACTGAAGCTTTCTTT.

The DNA of the CDR3 is TGTGCCAGCAGCTCCAGCGGGAGCTCCTACGAGCAGTACTTC. Encoded protein: CASSSSGSSYEQYF. The chain carries TRBV13 and TRBJ2-7; TRBD2 matches at 8 bases. CDR1 PRHDT and CDR2 FYEKMQ come from the germline V gene (reference sequence). V lost 4 bases to trimming and J lost 0 bases; unmatched junction nucleotides: 2. This CDR3 contains 14 residues.

The chain combines TRBV19 with TRBJ2-5; a possible D gene is TRBD1 (6 bases). The CDR3 has 14 residues. V was shortened by 5 bases and J by 2 bases, with 12 bases between the two germline ends. Looked up from germline, CDR1 is LNHDA and CDR2 is SQIVND (reference sequence). The CDR3 here is CASSSRGKQETQYF. The CDR3, as DNA: TGTGCCAGTAGTTCGAGGGGGAAACAAGAGACCCAGTACTTC. Full variable domain (outside the CDR3, taken from reference TRBV19 and TRBJ2-5): DGGITQSPKYLFRKEGQNVTLSCEQNLNHDAMYWYRQDPGQGLRLIYYSQIVNDFQKGDIAEGYSVSREKKESFPLTVTSAQKNPTAFYLCASSSRGKQETQYFGPGTRLLVL.

J is TRBJ1-2 and V is TRBV2; 8 bases match TRBD1. Germline assignment: CDR1 SNHLY and CDR2 FYNNEI. The CDR3 loop spans 13 amino acids. V shed 6 bases, J shed 4 bases, and the junction held 4 bases outside the gene matches. CDR3 bases: TGTGCCAGCAGCCGGGACAGGATCTATGGCTACACCTTC. Translated, it gives CASSRDRIYGYTF.

This chain joins TRBV19 and TRBJ1-1; a possible D gene is TRBD1 (5 bases). Trimming removed 6 bases at V and 1 base at J, with 9 bases between. In germline, CDR1 is LNHDA, CDR2 SQIVND (reference sequence). This CDR3 has 13 residues. In DNA form, the CDR3 reads TGTGCCAGTAGCTCTCAGGGGAACACTGAAGCTTTCTTT. Translation: CASSSQGNTEAFF.

The CDR3 nucleotides read TGTGCCAGCAGCCCCTGGACAGGGGGCAATGAGCAGTACTTC. Amino acid sequence: CASSPWTGGNEQYF. The chain employs TRBV7-9 and TRBJ2-7, with TRBD1 matching over 11 bases. Per germline, CDR1 SEHNR and CDR2 FQNEAQ (reference sequence). Trimming took 5 bases from V and 7 from J; bases not matched to a gene: 7. There are 14 residues in the CDR3.

This sequence joins TRBV18 and TRBJ2-5; perhaps TRBD2 as D (5 bases). Germline V gene data show CDR1 as KGHSH and CDR2 as LQKENI. The CDR3 covers 19 residues. Trimming left V 4 bases short and J 1 base short, with 25 bases between. The CDR3 nucleotides read TGTGCCAGCTCACTCTTAGCGAGACTGTCGGCCCCACTCCAAGAGACCCAGTACTTC. It encodes CASSLLARLSAPLQETQYF.

The gene calls are TRBV5-6 and TRBJ2-7; 7 nucleotides agree with TRBD2. Germline CDR1 SGHDT, CDR2 YYEEEE. V dropped 1 base and J dropped 0; count of bases not matched to a gene: 4. CDR3 length equals 15 residues. Here the CDR3 reads CASSLPGGSSYEQYF. The CDR3 DNA reads as TGTGCCAGCAGCTTGCCCGGGGGGAGCTCCTACGAGCAGTACTTC.

The chain couples TRBV7-6 to TRBJ2-2; D possibly corresponds to TRBD1 (5 bases). Germline CDR1 SGHVS, CDR2 FNYEAQ. V lost 0 bases and J 4 bases, leaving 9 bases between the germline ends. The CDR3 totals 15 residues. The CDR3 sequence is CASSLADSSTGELFF. In nucleotides, the CDR3 is TGTGCCAGCAGCTTAGCTGACAGCTCCACCGGGGAGCTGTTTTTT.